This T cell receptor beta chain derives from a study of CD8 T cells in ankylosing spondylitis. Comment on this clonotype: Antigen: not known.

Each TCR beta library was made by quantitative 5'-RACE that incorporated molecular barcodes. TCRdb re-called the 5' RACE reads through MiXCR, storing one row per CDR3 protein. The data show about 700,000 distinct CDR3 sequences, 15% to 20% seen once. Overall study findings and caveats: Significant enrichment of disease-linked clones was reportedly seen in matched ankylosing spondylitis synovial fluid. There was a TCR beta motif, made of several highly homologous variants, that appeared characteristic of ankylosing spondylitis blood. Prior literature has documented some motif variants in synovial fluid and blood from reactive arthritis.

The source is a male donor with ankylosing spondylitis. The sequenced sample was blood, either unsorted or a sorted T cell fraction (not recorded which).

The CDR3 protein is CASSSRLGAGEAGELFF. The CDR3 DNA follows: TGTGCCAGCAGCTCCAGACTAGGAGCGGGAGAAGCTGGGGAGCTGTTTTTT. The rearrangement joins TRBV5-4 to TRBJ2-2; the match to TRBD2 covers 8 bases. J was trimmed by 8 bases and V by 3 bases; bases with no gene match: 15. The length of the CDR3 is 17 residues. CDR1 is SGHNT, CDR2 YYREEE, per germline (reference sequence).